These T cell receptor beta chains were read from a single sample in a study of radiation and T cells in renal cell carcinoma. The data were produced by immunoSEQ multiplex PCR, yet TCRdb's version contains in-frame clones alone and is incomplete. The table lists roughly 58,000 clones, around 80% of them singletons. This specimen consisted of blood, obtained from a patient whose treatment included radiotherapy and nephrectomy. The source is a man aged 55 to 70 with renal cell carcinoma. CDR3s include the opening cysteine and the closing phenylalanine or tryptophan. The D gene is left open where the match is weak. Rows may omit the clone size; those that give it use once, few, many or a size class.

NA	TRBJ1-2	TRBV15	TRBD1	CATSRDWRQGESLNYGYTF	TGTGCCACCAGCAGAGATTGGAGACAGGGAGAGTCGTTGAACTATGGCTACACCTTC
NA	TRBJ2-3	TRBV5-4	NA	CASSQGFYVDTDTQYF	TGTGCCAGCAGCCAGGGCTTTTACGTAGACACAGATACGCAGTATTTT
NA	TRBJ2-1	TRBV7-9	TRBD2	CASRPGLAGDNEQFF	TGTGCCAGCAGACCCGGACTAGCGGGGGACAATGAGCAGTTCTTC
NA	TRBJ1-1	TRBV7-9	NA	CASSLGTTEAFF	TGTGCCAGCAGTCTTGGGACCACTGAAGCTTTCTTT
NA	TRBJ2-7	TRBV7-8	NA	CASTLDVGYEQYF	TGTGCCAGCACCCTCGATGTGGGGTACGAGCAGTACTTC
NA	TRBJ2-1	TRBV10-1	NA	CASSEAVFNEQFF	TGCGCCAGCAGTGAGGCGGTCTTCAATGAGCAGTTCTTC
NA	TRBJ2-5	TRBV5-6	TRBD2	CASSARGGMETQYF	TGTGCCAGCAGCGCCCGGGGGGGCATGGAGACCCAGTACTTC
once	TRBJ1-6	TRBV7-6	NA	CASSTRQVGDNSPLHF	TGTGCCAGCAGCACCCGGCAGGTTGGGGATAATTCACCCCTCCACTTT
NA	TRBJ1-2	TRBV4-3	TRBD1	CASSQDTGTGGGYTF	TGCGCCAGCAGCCAAGATACCGGGACAGGGGGAGGCTACACCTTC
NA	TRBJ2-1	TRBV27	TRBD2	CASSLSPRPSGGANEQFF	TGTGCCAGCAGTTTATCCCCCCGTCCTAGCGGGGGGGCCAATGAGCAGTTCTTC
once	TRBJ1-4	TRBV9	NA	CASSPRPETNEKLFF	TGTGCCAGCAGCCCCCGGCCTGAAACTAATGAAAAACTGTTTTTT
NA	TRBJ2-3	TRBV27	NA	CASSLSTLTDTQYF	TGTGCCAGCAGTTTATCCACCCTCACAGATACGCAGTATTTT
NA	TRBJ2-1	TRBV7-9	NA	CASSLDHWPLTGNEQFF	TGTGCCAGCAGCTTAGACCACTGGCCACTAACGGGCAATGAGCAGTTCTTC
medium-sized	TRBJ1-2	TRBV6-6	NA	CASSYAGLYGYTF	TGTGCCAGCAGTTACGCGGGCCTCTATGGCTACACCTTC
few	TRBJ2-1	TRBV11-3	TRBD2	CASSSTRGAPNEQFF	TGTGCCAGCAGCTCCACGCGGGGGGCCCCCAATGAGCAGTTCTTC
once	TRBJ1-2	TRBV7-9	TRBD1	CASSFPPGQAYGYTF	TGTGCCAGCAGCTTCCCCCCCGGACAGGCCTATGGCTACACCTTC
NA	TRBJ2-2	TRBV19	TRBD2	CASSSLAGDTGELFF	TGTGCCAGTAGTTCCCTAGCGGGGGACACCGGGGAGCTGTTTTTT
NA	TRBJ1-3	TRBV11-2	NA	CASTSGVGLYGNTIYF	TGTGCCAGCACCTCCGGGGTGGGTCTCTATGGAAACACCATATATTTT
NA	TRBJ1-1	TRBV7-2	NA	CASSFLGLMNTEAFF	TGTGCCAGCAGCTTCTTAGGGCTAATGAACACTGAAGCTTTCTTT
NA	TRBJ1-2	TRBV27	TRBD1	CASSRTGYGYTF	TGTGCCAGCAGTCGGACAGGGTATGGCTACACCTTC
NA	TRBJ2-3	TRBV10-1	TRBD2	CASSELLAGGINTQYF	TGCGCCAGCAGTGAGCTTCTAGCGGGAGGGATTAATACGCAGTATTTT
NA	TRBJ2-1	TRBV6-1	TRBD1	CASRGTDLSNEQFF	TGTGCCAGCAGGGGGACAGACCTATCCAATGAGCAGTTCTTC
once	TRBJ2-5	TRBV4-3	NA	CASSQDRASSVETQYF	TGCGCCAGCAGCCAAGATAGGGCTAGCTCTGTCGAGACCCAGTACTTC
NA	TRBJ2-3	TRBV5-1	NA	CASSLTASGTDTQYF	TGCGCCAGCAGCTTAACAGCAAGCGGCACAGATACGCAGTATTTT
NA	TRBJ2-1	TRBV9	NA	CASSVGPNIGNEQFF	TGTGCCAGCAGCGTTGGGCCAAATATAGGCAATGAGCAGTTCTTC
NA	TRBJ1-5	TRBV7-9	NA	CASSSDNQPQHF	TGTGCCAGCAGCTCGGACAATCAGCCCCAGCATTTT
NA	TRBJ1-1	TRBV6-6	NA	CASSYRRRNTEAFF	TGTGCCAGCAGTTACCGCAGGAGGAACACTGAAGCTTTCTTT
NA	TRBJ2-5	TRBV5-1	NA	CASSLYGGQETQYF	TGCGCCAGCAGCTTGTACGGGGGCCAAGAGACCCAGTACTTC
NA	TRBJ2-1	TRBV11-2	TRBD1	CASSLESSLMWGQTYEQFF	TGTGCCAGCAGCTTAGAATCTAGCTTGATGTGGGGACAGACCTATGAGCAGTTCTTC
NA	TRBJ2-4	TRBV7-2	NA	CASSLGLASVSNIQYF	TGTGCCAGCAGCTTAGGGTTGGCTAGTGTCTCAAACATTCAGTACTTC
NA	TRBJ1-1	TRBV6-5	NA	CASSYSPGDGLTGAFF	TGTGCCAGCAGTTACTCCCCAGGCGACGGATTAACCGGGGCTTTCTTT
NA	TRBJ2-7	TRBV10-3	TRBD1	CAISDRRTGASYEQYF	TGTGCCATCAGTGACCGGAGGACAGGGGCCTCCTACGAGCAGTACTTC
NA	TRBJ1-1	TRBV5-1	TRBD1	CASSSTGGRDTEAFF	TGCGCCAGCAGCTCGACAGGGGGGAGGGACACTGAAGCTTTCTTT
NA	TRBJ1-2	TRBV30	NA	CAWKGRRNYGYTF	TGTGCCTGGAAAGGACGGCGGAACTATGGCTACACCTTC
NA	TRBJ1-2	TRBV29-1	TRBD1	CSVGDTGGNNGYTF	TGCAGCGTTGGGGACACAGGGGGCAATAATGGCTACACCTTC
NA	TRBJ2-2	TRBV9	NA	CASSAPLHNTGELFF	TGTGCCAGCAGCGCCCCTTTACACAACACCGGGGAGCTGTTTTTT
NA	TRBJ1-1	TRBV18	NA	CASSRGHSNTEAFF	TGTGCCAGCTCCCGAGGGCACTCGAACACTGAAGCTTTCTTT
medium-sized	TRBJ1-5	TRBV9	NA	CASSVGEAPGPHQPQHF	TGTGCCAGCAGCGTAGGCGAGGCCCCAGGTCCCCATCAGCCCCAGCATTTT